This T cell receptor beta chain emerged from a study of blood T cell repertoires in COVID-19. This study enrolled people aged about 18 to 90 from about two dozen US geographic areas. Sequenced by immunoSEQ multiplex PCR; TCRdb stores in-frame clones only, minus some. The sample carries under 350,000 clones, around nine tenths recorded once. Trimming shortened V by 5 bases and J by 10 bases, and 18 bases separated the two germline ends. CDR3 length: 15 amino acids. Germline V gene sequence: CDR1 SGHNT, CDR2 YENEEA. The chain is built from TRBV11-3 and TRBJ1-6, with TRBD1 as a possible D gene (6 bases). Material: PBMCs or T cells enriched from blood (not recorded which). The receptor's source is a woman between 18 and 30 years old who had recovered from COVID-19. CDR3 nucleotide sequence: TGTGCCAGCAGCAATCTCCGGGACAAGGGCTCACCCCTCCACTTT. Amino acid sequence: CASSNLRDKGSPLHF.